Presented here are 17 T cell receptor beta chains from one specimen sequenced in a study of control samples from healthy donors and cancer patients. Generated by immunoSEQ multiplex PCR, the TCRdb table keeps only in-frame clones and is missing some. The sample consists of 150,000 or so clones, 91% of them appearing once. Source material: blood. The receptors derive from a man between 18 and 29 years old in good health.

The chain couples TRBV28 to TRBJ2-1; D may match TRBD1 or TRBD2 (6 bases each). Trimming shortened V by 5 bases and J by 0 bases, and 26 bases separated the two germline ends. This CDR3 is 20 amino acids long. Looked up from germline, CDR1 is MDHEN and CDR2 is SYDVKM. CDR3 sequence: CASSPRVRGPQRSSYNEQFF. Here the CDR3 DNA reads TGTGCCAGCAGTCCCCGCGTTCGGGGGCCGCAACGGAGCTCCTACAATGAGCAGTTCTTC.

The rearrangement uses TRBV30 and TRBJ1-6; D gene uncertain. This CDR3 comprises 17 residues. Per the germline V gene, CDR1 is GTSNPN and CDR2 is SVGIG (reference sequence). V gave up 0 bases and J gave up 0 bases, with 12 bases separating them. CDR3 in amino acids: CAWSVRRESSYNSPLHF. The CDR3 DNA reads as TGTGCCTGGAGTGTACGCCGGGAAAGCTCCTATAATTCACCCCTCCACTTT.

The rearrangement links TRBV7-9 to TRBJ2-7; 14 positions match TRBD2. J was trimmed by 3 bases and V by 4 bases; bases with no gene match: 11. The CDR3 is 18 amino acids. Germline CDR1 SEHNR, CDR2 FQNEAQ (reference sequence). CDR3 sequence (DNA): TGTGCCAGCAGCTCCGGGACTAGCGGGGGACCCCTACACTACGAGCAGTACTTC. This translates into CASSSGTSGGPLHYEQYF. Variable domain in full (rest from reference TRBV7-9 and TRBJ2-7): DTGVSQNPRHKITKRGQNVTFRCDPISEHNRLYWYRQTLGQGPEFLTYFQNEAQLEKSRLLSDRFSAERPKGSFSTLEIQRTEQGDSAMYLCASSSGTSGGPLHYEQYFGPGTRLTVT.

This rearrangement joins TRBV7-9 to TRBJ2-3; 11 bases are shared with TRBD2. V lost 7 bases, J lost 5 bases, and 20 bases stayed unmatched. Germline CDR1 and CDR2: SEHNR and FQNEAQ (reference sequence). There are 19 residues in the CDR3. CDR3 in DNA: TGTGCCAGCACCCCCAGGATGGGCCTCCTAGCGGGGGGTGAAGATACGCAGTATTTT. Encoded protein: CASTPRMGLLAGGEDTQYF.

This clone appeared once. The genes are TRBV27 and TRBJ1-2; the match to TRBD1 covers 7 bases. The CDR3 is made up of 15 amino acids. V lost 0 bases and J lost 3; bases outside the gene matches: 4. Per germline, CDR1 MNHEY and CDR2 SMNVEV (reference sequence). The CDR3 region has the DNA TGTGCCAGCAGTTTATCAAGGGGGCATTACTATGGCTACACCTTC. Translating it yields CASSLSRGHYYGYTF.

V gene TRBV7-2 combines with J gene TRBJ1-5, with 8 bases matching TRBD1. In germline, CDR1 is SGHTA, CDR2 FQGNSA. Germline trimming cut 5 bases from V and 7 bases from J; bases unmatched to any gene: 13. The CDR3 has 16 residues. The CDR3 sequence: CASSPQTGADLQPQHF. In DNA form, the CDR3 reads TGTGCCAGCAGCCCTCAGACAGGGGCGGACTTGCAGCCCCAGCATTTT.

The chain combines TRBV12-5 with TRBJ1-5, with TRBD1 matching 7 bases. This CDR3 contains 14 residues. Germline CDR1 is LGHNT and CDR2 is FRNRAP. The V gene end was trimmed by 7 bases and the J gene end by 6 bases; junction bases not matched to a gene: 9. Written as DNA, the CDR3 is TGTGCTAGTGCCCTCGGACAGGTCAGTCAGCCCCAGCATTTT. Protein product: CASALGQVSQPQHF. Full variable domain (missing parts from reference TRBV12-5 and TRBJ1-5): DARVTQTPRHKVTEMGQEVTMRCQPILGHNTVFWYRQTMMQGLELLAYFRNRAPLDDSGMPKDRFSAEMPDATLATLKIQPSEPRDSAVYFCASALGQVSQPQHFGDGTRLSIL.

DNA for the CDR3: TGTGCCAGCTCACCAACTCAGGGGTACAATCAGCCCCAGCATTTT. Its protein is CASSPTQGYNQPQHF. The chain joins TRBV18 to TRBJ1-5; D perhaps matches TRBD1 (6 bases). The CDR3 has 15 residues. Per germline, CDR1 KGHSH and CDR2 LQKENI. Trimming took off 2 bases at V and 3 bases at J, with 11 bases between the two ends.

V gene TRBV28 combines with J gene TRBJ2-7; D is unclear. The CDR3 is 13 residues long. Trimming shortened V by 3 bases and J by 2 bases, and 8 bases separated the two germline ends. Germline V gene sequence: CDR1 MDHEN, CDR2 SYDVKM. In DNA, the CDR3 is TGTGCCAGCAGTTTGGGCAGAGCCTACGAGCAGTACTTC. This encodes CASSLGRAYEQYF.

The chain has TRBV19 and TRBJ1-1, with TRBD1 matching over 9 bases. The CDR3 sequence is 13 residues long. Germline CDR1 is LNHDA and CDR2 is SQIVND (reference sequence). The V gene end was trimmed by 6 bases and the J gene end by 7 bases; junction bases not matched to a gene: 6. CDR3 coding DNA: TGTGCCAGTAGGCGGACAGGGGAGAGTGAAGCTTTCTTT. Encoded protein: CASRRTGESEAFF.

This chain connects TRBV6-5 to TRBJ1-2; maybe TRBD1 (6 bases). Deletions cut 6 bases from V and 1 base from J, with 15 bases between. The germline CDR1 and CDR2 sequences are MNHEY and SVGAGI. The CDR3 covers 15 residues. CDR3 sequence reads: CASRAIGGNNYGYTF. The DNA of the CDR3 is TGTGCCAGCAGGGCCATAGGGGGGAATAACTATGGCTACACCTTC.

The chain uses TRBV7-2 and TRBJ1-1; 7 bases fit TRBD1. The CDR3 spans 14 residues. Per the germline V gene, CDR1 is SGHTA and CDR2 is FQGNSA. V lost 2 bases, J lost 0 bases, and 0 bases stayed unmatched. The CDR3: CASSLQGVNTEAFF. The CDR3 DNA reads as TGTGCCAGCAGCTTACAGGGGGTGAACACTGAAGCTTTCTTT.

V usage is TRBV13 and J usage is TRBJ2-7, with no clear D. The V end lost 5 bases, the J end lost 1 base, and 9 bases lay between the germline ends. The CDR3 loop spans 13 amino acids. Germline assignment: CDR1 PRHDT and CDR2 FYEKMQ (reference sequence). The CDR3 reads CASSPTLSYEQYF. The CDR3 DNA sequence: TGTGCCAGCAGCCCGACACTGTCCTACGAGCAGTACTTC. The full variable domain, its missing parts supplied by reference TRBV13 and TRBJ2-7, is AAGVIQSPRHLIKEKRETATLKCYPIPRHDTVYWYQQGPGQDPQFLISFYEKMQSDKGSIPDRFSAQQFSDYHSELNMSSLELGDSALYFCASSPTLSYEQYFGPGTRLTVT.

The genes are TRBV19 and TRBJ2-1, with TRBD2 matching over 9 bases. Germline V gives CDR1 LNHDA, CDR2 SQIVND (reference sequence). V lost 0 bases, J lost 7 bases, and 16 bases stayed unmatched. The CDR3 is 19 amino acids. The CDR3 sequence is CASSIDPPGWGGGANEQFF. The CDR3 bases are TGTGCCAGTAGTATAGACCCCCCGGGTTGGGGCGGGGGGGCAAATGAGCAGTTCTTC.

This sequence joins TRBV30 and TRBJ1-2; 9 bases line up with TRBD1. This CDR3 comprises 13 residues. CDR1 is GTSNPN, CDR2 SVGIG, per germline (reference sequence). J was trimmed by 6 bases and V by 4 bases; bases with no gene match: 6. In DNA, the CDR3 is TGTGCCTGGACCCCGGGACAGGGTAATGGCTACACCTTC. This codes for CAWTPGQGNGYTF.

V is TRBV6-4 and J is TRBJ2-2, with no clear D. The CDR3 loop spans 12 amino acids. V lost 7 bases, J lost 5 bases, and 8 bases lay in between. The germline gives CDR1 MRHNA, CDR2 SNTAGT. Written as DNA, the CDR3 is TGTGCCAGCATGGCTCCAACCGGGGAGCTGTTTTTT. This sequence encodes CASMAPTGELFF.

V and J are TRBV4-3 and TRBJ1-1; possible D gene TRBD1, 5 bases. Trimming took 1 base from V and 7 from J, leaving 13 bases between them. The length of the CDR3 is 14 residues. Germline values: CDR1 LGHNA, CDR2 YSLEER. CDR3 DNA sequence: TGCGCCAGCAGCCAAGGGTCAGGGTGGGGTGAAGCTTTCTTT. Residues: CASSQGSGWGEAFF.